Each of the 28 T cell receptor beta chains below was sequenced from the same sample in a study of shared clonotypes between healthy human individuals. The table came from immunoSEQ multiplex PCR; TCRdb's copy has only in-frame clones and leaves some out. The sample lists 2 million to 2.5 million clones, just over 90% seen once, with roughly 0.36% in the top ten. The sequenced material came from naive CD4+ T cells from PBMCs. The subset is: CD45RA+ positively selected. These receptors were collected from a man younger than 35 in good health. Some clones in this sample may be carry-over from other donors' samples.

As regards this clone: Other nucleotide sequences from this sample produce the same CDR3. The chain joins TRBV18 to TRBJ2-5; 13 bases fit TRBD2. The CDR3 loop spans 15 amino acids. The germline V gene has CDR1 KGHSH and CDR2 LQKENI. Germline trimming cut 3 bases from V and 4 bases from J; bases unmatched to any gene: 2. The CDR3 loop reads CASSPRLAGGETQYF. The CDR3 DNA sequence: TGTGCCAGCTCACCCAGACTAGCGGGAGGAGAGACCCAGTACTTC. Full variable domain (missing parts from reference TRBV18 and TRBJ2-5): NAGVMQNPRHLVRRRGQEARLRCSPMKGHSHVYWYRQLPEEGLKFMVYLQKENIIDESGMPKERFSAEFPKEGPSILRIQQVVRGDSAAYFCASSPRLAGGETQYFGPGTRLLVL.

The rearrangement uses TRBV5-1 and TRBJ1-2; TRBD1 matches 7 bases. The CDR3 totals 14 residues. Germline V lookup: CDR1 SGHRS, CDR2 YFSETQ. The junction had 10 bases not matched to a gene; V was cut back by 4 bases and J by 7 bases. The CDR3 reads CASSNEGALSGYTF. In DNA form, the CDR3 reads TGCGCCAGCAGCAATGAGGGGGCGCTGAGTGGCTACACCTTC.

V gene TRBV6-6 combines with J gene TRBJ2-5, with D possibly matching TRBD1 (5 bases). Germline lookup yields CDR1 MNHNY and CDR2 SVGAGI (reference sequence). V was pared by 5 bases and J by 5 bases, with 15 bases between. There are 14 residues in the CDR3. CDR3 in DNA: TGTGCCAGCAGTCCCCAGGGCCCCAGGGAGACCCAGTACTTC. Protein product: CASSPQGPRETQYF.

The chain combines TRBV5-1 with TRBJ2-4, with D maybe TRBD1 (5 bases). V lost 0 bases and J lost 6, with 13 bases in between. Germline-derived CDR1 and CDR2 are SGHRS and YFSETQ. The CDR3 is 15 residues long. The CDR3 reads CASSLAQGSRNIQYF. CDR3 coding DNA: TGCGCCAGCAGCTTGGCCCAGGGATCCAGAAACATTCAGTACTTC.

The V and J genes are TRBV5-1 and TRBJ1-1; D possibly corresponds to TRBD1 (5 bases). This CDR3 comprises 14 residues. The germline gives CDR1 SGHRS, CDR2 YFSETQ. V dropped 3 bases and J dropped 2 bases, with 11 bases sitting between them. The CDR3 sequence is CASSSEGVNTEAFF. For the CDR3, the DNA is TGCGCCAGCAGCTCCGAAGGGGTCAACACTGAAGCTTTCTTT.

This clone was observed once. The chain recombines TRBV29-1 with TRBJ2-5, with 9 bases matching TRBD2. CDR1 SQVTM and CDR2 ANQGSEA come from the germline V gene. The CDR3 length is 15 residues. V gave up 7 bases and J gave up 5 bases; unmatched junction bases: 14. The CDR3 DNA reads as TGCAGCGGCAGACTATCCCCCCTAGCGGGGGAGACCCAGTACTTC. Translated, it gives CSGRLSPLAGETQYF.

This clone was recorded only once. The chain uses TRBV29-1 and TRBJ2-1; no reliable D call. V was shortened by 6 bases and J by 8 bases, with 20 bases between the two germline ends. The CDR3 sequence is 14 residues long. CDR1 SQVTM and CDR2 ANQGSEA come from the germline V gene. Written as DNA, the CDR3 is TGCAGCGTGGCCCTGTTAGTCGGCAGCCATGAGCAGTTCTTC. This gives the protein CSVALLVGSHEQFF.

The CDR3 DNA is TGTGCCAGCAGTCCCCCGGGACGGATGAACACTGAAGCTTTCTTT. Protein sequence: CASSPPGRMNTEAFF. This chain uses TRBV28 with TRBJ1-1; a possible D gene is TRBD1 (5 bases). V was shortened by 5 bases and J by 0 bases, with 13 bases between the two germline ends. In germline, CDR1 is MDHEN, CDR2 SYDVKM. This CDR3 spans 15 amino acids.

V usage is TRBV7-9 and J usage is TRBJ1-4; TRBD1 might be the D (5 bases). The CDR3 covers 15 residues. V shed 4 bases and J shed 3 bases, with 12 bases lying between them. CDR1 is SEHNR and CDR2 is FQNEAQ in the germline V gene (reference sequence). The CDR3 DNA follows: TGTGCCAGCAGCTCCCGGGGAGGGGCTAATGAAAAACTGTTTTTT. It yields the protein CASSSRGGANEKLFF.

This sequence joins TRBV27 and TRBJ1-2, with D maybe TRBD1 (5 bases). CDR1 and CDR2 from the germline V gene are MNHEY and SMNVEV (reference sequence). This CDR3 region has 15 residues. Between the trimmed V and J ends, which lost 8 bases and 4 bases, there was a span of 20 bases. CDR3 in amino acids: CASRRTIHTSYGYTF. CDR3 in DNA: TGTGCCAGCCGACGGACAATTCACACTAGCTATGGCTACACCTTC.

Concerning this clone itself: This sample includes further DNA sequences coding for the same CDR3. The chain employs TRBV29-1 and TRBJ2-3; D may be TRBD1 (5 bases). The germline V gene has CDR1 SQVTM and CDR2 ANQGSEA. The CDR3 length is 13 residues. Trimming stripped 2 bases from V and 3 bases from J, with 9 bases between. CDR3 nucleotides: TGCAGCGTTGAAAGGGGATCGACAGATACGCAGTATTTT. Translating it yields CSVERGSTDTQYF.

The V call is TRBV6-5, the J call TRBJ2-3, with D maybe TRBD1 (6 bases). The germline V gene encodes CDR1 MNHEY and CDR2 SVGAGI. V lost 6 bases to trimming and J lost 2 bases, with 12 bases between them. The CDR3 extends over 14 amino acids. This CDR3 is CASRTGLFTDTQYF. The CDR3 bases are TGTGCCAGCAGAACAGGGTTATTCACAGATACGCAGTATTTT.

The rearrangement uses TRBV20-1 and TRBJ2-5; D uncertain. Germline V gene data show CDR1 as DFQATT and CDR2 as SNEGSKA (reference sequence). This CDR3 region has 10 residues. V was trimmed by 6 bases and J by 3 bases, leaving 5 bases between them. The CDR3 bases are TGCAGTGCCGTCGAAGAGACCCAGTACTTC. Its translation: CSAVEETQYF.

The CDR3 sequence: CASSVGQGPLSYEQYF. The CDR3 nucleotides read TGTGCCAGCTCCGTCGGACAGGGGCCCTTGTCCTACGAGCAGTACTTC. The chain is built from TRBV18 and TRBJ2-7, with 9 nucleotides matching TRBD1. V lost 6 bases, J lost 1 base, and 10 bases stayed unmatched. This CDR3 spans 16 amino acids. Germline values: CDR1 KGHSH, CDR2 LQKENI.

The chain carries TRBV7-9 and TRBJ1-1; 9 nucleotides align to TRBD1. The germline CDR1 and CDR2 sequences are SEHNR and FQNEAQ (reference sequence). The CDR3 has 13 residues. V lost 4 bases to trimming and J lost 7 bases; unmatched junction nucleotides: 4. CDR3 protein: CASSWDREIEAFF. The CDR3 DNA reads TGTGCCAGCAGCTGGGACAGGGAGATTGAAGCTTTCTTT.

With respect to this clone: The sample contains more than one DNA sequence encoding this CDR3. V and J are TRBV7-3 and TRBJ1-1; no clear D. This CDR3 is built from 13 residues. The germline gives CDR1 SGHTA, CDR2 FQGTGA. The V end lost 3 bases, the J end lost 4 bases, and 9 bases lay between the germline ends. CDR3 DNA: TGTGCCAGCAGCTTGAACGGAGGCACTGAAGCTTTCTTT. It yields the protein CASSLNGGTEAFF.

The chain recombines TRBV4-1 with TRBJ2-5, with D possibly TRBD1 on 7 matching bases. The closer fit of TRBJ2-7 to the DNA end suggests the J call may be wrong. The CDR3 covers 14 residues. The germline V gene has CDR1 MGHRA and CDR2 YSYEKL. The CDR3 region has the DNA TGCGCCAGCAGGACGCGCGGGACAGCCTACGAGCAGTACTTC. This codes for CASRTRGTAYEQYF.

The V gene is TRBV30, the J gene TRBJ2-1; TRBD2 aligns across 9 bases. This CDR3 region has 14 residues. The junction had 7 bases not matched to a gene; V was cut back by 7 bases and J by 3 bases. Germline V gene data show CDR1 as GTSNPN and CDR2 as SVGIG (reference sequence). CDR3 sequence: CASQAGGIYNEQFF. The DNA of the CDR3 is TGTGCCTCCCAGGCGGGAGGGATCTACAATGAGCAGTTCTTC. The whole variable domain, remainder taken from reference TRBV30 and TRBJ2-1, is SQTIHQWPATLVQPVGSPLSLECTVEGTSNPNLYWYRQAAGRGLQLLFYSVGIGQISSEVPQNLSASRPQDRQFILSSKKLLLSDSGFYLCASQAGGIYNEQFFGPGTRLTVL.

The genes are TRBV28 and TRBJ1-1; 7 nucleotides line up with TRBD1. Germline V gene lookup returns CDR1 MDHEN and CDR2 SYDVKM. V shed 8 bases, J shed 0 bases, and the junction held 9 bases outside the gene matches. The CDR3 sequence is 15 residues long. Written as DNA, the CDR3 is TGTGCCAGCCGACCCACAGGGGCTGTGAACACTGAAGCTTTCTTT. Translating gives CASRPTGAVNTEAFF.

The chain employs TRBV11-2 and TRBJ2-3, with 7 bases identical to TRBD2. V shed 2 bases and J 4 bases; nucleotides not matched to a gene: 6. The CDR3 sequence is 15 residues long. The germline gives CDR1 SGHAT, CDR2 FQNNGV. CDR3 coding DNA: TGTGCCAGCAGCTTAATGGTGGGAGGGTCAGATACGCAGTATTTT. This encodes CASSLMVGGSDTQYF.

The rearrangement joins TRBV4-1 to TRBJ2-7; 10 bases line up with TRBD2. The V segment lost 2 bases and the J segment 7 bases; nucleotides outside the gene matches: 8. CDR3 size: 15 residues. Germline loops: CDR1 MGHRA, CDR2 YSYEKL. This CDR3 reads CASSQTSGTIYEQYF. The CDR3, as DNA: TGCGCCAGCAGCCAAACTAGCGGGACAATTTATGAGCAGTACTTC.

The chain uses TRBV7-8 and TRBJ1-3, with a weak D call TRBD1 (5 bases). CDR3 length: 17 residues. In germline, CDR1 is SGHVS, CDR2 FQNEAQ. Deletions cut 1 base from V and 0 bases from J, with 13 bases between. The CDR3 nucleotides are TGTGCCAGCAGCTTAGTCCGTCGGGGCAACTCTGGAAACACCATATATTTT. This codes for CASSLVRRGNSGNTIYF.

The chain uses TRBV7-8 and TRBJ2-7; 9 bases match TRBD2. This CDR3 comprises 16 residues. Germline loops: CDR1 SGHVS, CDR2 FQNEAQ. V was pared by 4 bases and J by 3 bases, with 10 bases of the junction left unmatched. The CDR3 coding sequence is TGTGCCAGCAGCTCTCTTCTAGCGGGGCCCTTCTACGAGCAGTACTTC. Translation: CASSSLLAGPFYEQYF.

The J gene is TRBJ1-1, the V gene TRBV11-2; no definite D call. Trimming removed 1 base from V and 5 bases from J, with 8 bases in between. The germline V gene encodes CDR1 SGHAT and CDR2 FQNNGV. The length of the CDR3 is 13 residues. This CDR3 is CASSLVRETEAFF. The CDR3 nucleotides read TGTGCCAGCAGCTTAGTGCGGGAGACTGAAGCTTTCTTT.

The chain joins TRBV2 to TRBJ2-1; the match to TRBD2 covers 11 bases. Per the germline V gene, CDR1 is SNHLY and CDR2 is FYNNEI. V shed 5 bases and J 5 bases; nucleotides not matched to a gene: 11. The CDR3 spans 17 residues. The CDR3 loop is CASSPLRLAGNHNEQFF. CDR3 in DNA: TGTGCCAGCAGTCCACTCCGACTAGCGGGAAACCACAATGAGCAGTTCTTC. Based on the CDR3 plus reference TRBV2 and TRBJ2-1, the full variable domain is EPEVTQTPSHQVTQMGQEVILRCVPISNHLYFYWYRQILGQKVEFLVSFYNNEISEKSEIFDDQFSVERPDGSNFTLKIRSTKLEDSAMYFCASSPLRLAGNHNEQFFGPGTRLTVL.

The CDR3 region has the DNA TGTGCCAGCAGCTTGGCCAACAGGGTAAGGGCCTATGGCTACACCTTC. As protein: CASSLANRVRAYGYTF. The V and J genes are TRBV5-6 and TRBJ1-2, with a tentative D call TRBD1 (6 bases). CDR1 is SGHDT, CDR2 YYEEEE, per germline. Deletions cut 0 bases from V and 4 bases from J, with 16 bases between. The CDR3 spans 16 residues.

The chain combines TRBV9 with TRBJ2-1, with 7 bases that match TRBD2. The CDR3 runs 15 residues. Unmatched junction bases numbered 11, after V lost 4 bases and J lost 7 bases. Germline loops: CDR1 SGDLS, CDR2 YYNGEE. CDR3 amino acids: CASSRTSASPNEQFF. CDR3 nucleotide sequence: TGTGCCAGCAGCCGGACTAGTGCCAGCCCTAATGAGCAGTTCTTC.

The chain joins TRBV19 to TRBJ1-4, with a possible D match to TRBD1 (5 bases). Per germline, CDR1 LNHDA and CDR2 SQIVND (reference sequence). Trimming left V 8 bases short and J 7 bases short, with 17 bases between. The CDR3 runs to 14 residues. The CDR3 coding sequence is TGTGCCAGTGGGGGTGTGGGTAAGACTGAAAAACTGTTTTTT. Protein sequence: CASGGVGKTEKLFF.